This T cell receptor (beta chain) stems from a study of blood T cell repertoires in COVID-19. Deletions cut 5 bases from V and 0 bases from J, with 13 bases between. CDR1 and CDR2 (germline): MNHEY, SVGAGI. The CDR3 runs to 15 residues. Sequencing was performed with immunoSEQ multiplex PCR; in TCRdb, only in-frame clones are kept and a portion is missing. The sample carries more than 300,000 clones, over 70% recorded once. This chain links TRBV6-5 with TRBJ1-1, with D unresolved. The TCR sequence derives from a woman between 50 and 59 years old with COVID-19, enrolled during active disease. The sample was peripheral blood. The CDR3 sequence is CASSRAPSVNTEAFF. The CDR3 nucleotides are TGTGCCAGCAGTCGAGCCCCTTCCGTGAACACTGAAGCTTTCTTT.